The 4 T cell receptor beta chains in this list originate from one sample, sequenced in a study of human T cells and chemical hapten exposure. Time point indicated: patch test 2, 6 weeks after DPC sensitization. Treatment noted: therapeutic diphenylcyclopropenone sensitization with weekly scalp DPC. MiXCR, applied by TCRdb to the RACE reads, yields one record per CDR3 protein. The sample includes about 140,000 distinct CDR3 sequences, about an eighth of them seen just once. This specimen consisted of whole blood, obtained in connection with sensitization to the hapten diphenylcyclopropenone (DPC). The receptors shown here come from a woman in her fifties or sixties with alopecia areata. Some clones in this sample may be carry-over from other donors' samples.

This clonotype was detected many times. The CDR3 DNA reads TGTGCCAGCAGTTCCGGGCAGTGGAATTCACCCCTCCACTTT. This gives the protein CASSSGQWNSPLHF. The V call is TRBV6-5, the J call TRBJ1-6, with D uncertain. The CDR3 covers 14 residues. CDR1 and CDR2 from the germline V gene are MNHEY and SVGAGI. Trimming took off 4 bases at V and 7 bases at J, with 11 bases between the two ends.

This clonotype was detected only a few times. The chain uses TRBV30 and TRBJ1-5; D not certain. Germline V gene data show CDR1 as GTSNPN and CDR2 as SVGIG (reference sequence). V was clipped by 0 bases and J by 2 bases, with 11 bases between them. This CDR3 contains 15 residues. The CDR3 region is CAWSVRALGNQPQHF. The CDR3 DNA reads TGTGCCTGGAGTGTACGGGCTTTGGGCAATCAGCCCCAGCATTTT.

Points on this clonotype: A clone one base away is much larger, so this may be a read error. The chain couples TRBV7-2 to TRBJ2-1, with 14 positions matching TRBD2. The J call may be wrong; the DNA end is better matched by TRBJ2-7. Germline lookup yields CDR1 SGHTA and CDR2 FQGNSA. This CDR3 has 15 residues. CDR3 DNA sequence: TGTGCCAGCAGCCCGACTAGCGGGAGGGCCCATGAGCAGTACTTC. This encodes CASSPTSGRAHEQYF.

The chain combines TRBV7-9 with TRBJ2-6; 8 nucleotides agree with TRBD2. The V and J ends lost 2 bases and 0 bases, in that order; junction bases with no gene match: 3. Looked up from germline, CDR1 is SEHNR and CDR2 is FQNEAQ (reference sequence). CDR3 length: 17 amino acids. The CDR3: CASSLYGTSSGANVLTF. The CDR3 region has the DNA TGTGCCAGCAGCTTATACGGGACTAGCTCTGGGGCCAACGTCCTGACTTTC.